These 32 T cell receptor beta chains were all obtained from the same sample, sequenced in a study of blood T cell repertoires in COVID-19. This table comes from immunoSEQ multiplex PCR, and its TCRdb copy is limited to in-frame clones, with some not included. The sample has 55,000 to 80,000 clones; around 86% are singletons. The sequenced sample consisted of peripheral blood. These receptors all come from a human donor in a cohort sampled during active COVID-19.

The J gene is TRBJ2-7, the V gene TRBV5-8, with TRBD2 matching over 10 bases. After removal of 6 bases from V and 5 bases from J, the junction contained 11 bases not matched to a gene. There are 15 residues in the CDR3. The germline CDR1 and CDR2 sequences are SGHTS and YDEGEE. CDR3 nucleotides: TGTGCCAGCACCTATAGCGGGGGGATCAGCGACGAGCAGTACTTC. Translating gives CASTYSGGISDEQYF.

The chain joins TRBV29-1 to TRBJ2-7, with D maybe TRBD2 (7 bases). Germline loops: CDR1 SQVTM, CDR2 ANQGSEA. The V and J ends lost 4 bases and 4 bases respectively, with 14 bases between them. CDR3 length: 13 residues. Here the CDR3 reads CSVVWRGTYEQYF. CDR3 DNA: TGCAGCGTTGTTTGGCGGGGGACATACGAGCAGTACTTC.

The chain combines TRBV29-1 with TRBJ2-7; 7 bases fit TRBD1. V lost 4 bases to trimming and J lost 5 bases; unmatched junction nucleotides: 14. This CDR3 is built from 15 residues. Germline CDR1 and CDR2: SQVTM and ANQGSEA. For the CDR3, the DNA is TGCAGCGTTGGTGAGGGGGCGGTCATTTCCGACGAGCAGTACTTC. Protein product: CSVGEGAVISDEQYF.

This chain links TRBV28 with TRBJ1-2; 9 bases align to TRBD1. The ends lost 2 bases at V and 8 bases at J; junction bases unmatched: 6. The germline V gene has CDR1 MDHEN and CDR2 SYDVKM. CDR3 length: 14 residues. The CDR3 DNA is TGTGCCAGCAGTTTAGGGGACAGGGTGTTCGGCTACACCTTC. It encodes CASSLGDRVFGYTF.

This clone was found once. The chain combines TRBV11-2 with TRBJ1-1; 7 positions agree with TRBD1. With V trimmed by 2 bases and J by 0 bases, 0 bases remained unmatched. The length of the CDR3 is 14 residues. Germline V gives CDR1 SGHAT, CDR2 FQNNGV. CDR3 coding DNA: TGTGCCAGCAGCTTAACAGGGGTGAACACTGAAGCTTTCTTT. It is translated as CASSLTGVNTEAFF.

This chain links TRBV5-4 with TRBJ1-1; 7 bases map to TRBD1. Per germline, CDR1 SGHNT and CDR2 YYREEE (reference sequence). The trim removed 6 bases at V and 3 bases at J, leaving 8 bases unmatched. The CDR3 has 14 residues. The CDR3 loop reads CASTGVDRDTEAFF. CDR3 in DNA: TGTGCCAGCACCGGGGTCGACAGGGACACTGAAGCTTTCTTT.

This chain links TRBV28 with TRBJ1-1; a weak D match, TRBD1 (6 bases). CDR3 length equals 14 residues. V lost 5 bases, J lost 0 bases, and 10 bases lay in between. Germline loops: CDR1 MDHEN, CDR2 SYDVKM. DNA of the CDR3: TGTGCCAGCAGTGGACAGATCATGAACACTGAAGCTTTCTTT. Its translation: CASSGQIMNTEAFF.

V usage is TRBV5-1 and J usage is TRBJ1-3; D remains unclear. Germline V gene data show CDR1 as SGHRS and CDR2 as YFSETQ. This CDR3 has 15 amino acids. The V and J ends lost 0 bases and 0 bases respectively, with 7 bases between them. The CDR3 spells CASSLGESSGNTIYF. The CDR3, as DNA: TGCGCCAGCAGCTTGGGGGAGAGCTCTGGAAACACCATATATTTT.

In this sample, this clone turned up once. The chain combines TRBV6-5 with TRBJ1-3; no firm D call. The V end lost 6 bases, the J end lost 0 bases, and 9 bases lay between the germline ends. This CDR3 is 14 amino acids long. Germline V gene lookup returns CDR1 MNHEY and CDR2 SVGAGI. CDR3 loop: CASRQQSSGNTIYF. CDR3 sequence (DNA): TGTGCCAGCAGACAACAGAGCTCTGGAAACACCATATATTTT.

The genes are TRBV29-1 and TRBJ2-3; 10 bases are shared with TRBD2. CDR1 is SQVTM and CDR2 is ANQGSEA in the germline V gene. The CDR3 length is 15 residues. V shed 4 bases and J 5 bases; nucleotides not matched to a gene: 9. The CDR3 nucleotides are TGCAGCGTTGTACGTCCCAGCGGGGGGGGAGATACGCAGTATTTT. It specifies CSVVRPSGGGDTQYF.

The chain links TRBV5-4 to TRBJ2-5; a weak D match, TRBD2 (5 bases). The CDR3 is 11 residues long. Trimming took off 5 bases at V and 5 bases at J, with 7 bases between the two ends. Germline V gene sequence: CDR1 SGHNT, CDR2 YYREEE (reference sequence). CDR3 DNA sequence: TGTGCCAGCAGACTAGGGGAGACCCAGTACTTC. It specifies CASRLGETQYF.

Only one count was recorded for this clone. This chain connects TRBV30 to TRBJ1-1, with 9 positions matching TRBD1. CDR1 is GTSNPN, CDR2 SVGIG, per germline (reference sequence). J lost 6 bases, V lost 0 bases, and 8 bases had no gene match. The CDR3 totals 15 residues. The CDR3 DNA reads TGTGCCTGGAGTGTACTGGGGACAGGGAGGGCTGAAGCTTTCTTT. This encodes CAWSVLGTGRAEAFF.

V usage is TRBV5-1 and J usage is TRBJ2-7; 9 nucleotides align to TRBD2. V shed 4 bases, J shed 2 bases, and the junction held 4 bases outside the gene matches. The V gene's germline CDR1 is SGHRS and CDR2 YFSETQ. The CDR3 length is 14 residues. This CDR3 is CASSPSGGTYEQYF. CDR3 DNA sequence: TGCGCCAGCAGCCCCAGCGGGGGGACCTACGAGCAGTACTTC.

To note about this clone: Other DNA sequences within the sample encode an identical CDR3. Here the CDR3 DNA reads TGTGCCAGCAGTTCTAGCGGGGGCGGCACAGATACGCAGTATTTT. Encoded protein: CASSSSGGGTDTQYF. This sequence joins TRBV7-9 and TRBJ2-3; 10 bases are shared with TRBD2. Germline V lookup: CDR1 SEHNR, CDR2 FQNEAQ (reference sequence). The CDR3 sequence is 15 residues long. Germline trimming cut 6 bases from V and 1 base from J; bases unmatched to any gene: 4.

V is TRBV18 and J is TRBJ2-3; possibly TRBD2 for D (6 bases). Germline V gene lookup returns CDR1 KGHSH and CDR2 LQKENI. This CDR3 region has 15 residues. The V and J ends lost 3 bases and 1 base respectively, with 11 bases between them. The CDR3 DNA reads TGTGCCAGCTCACCGGAGGGTTCTCGCACAGATACGCAGTATTTT. This codes for CASSPEGSRTDTQYF.

The V gene is TRBV25-1, the J gene TRBJ1-3, with D hard to call. Germline V gene lookup returns CDR1 MGHDK and CDR2 SYGVNS. CDR3 length equals 14 residues. Trimming took off 3 bases at V and 2 bases at J, with 8 bases between the two ends. The CDR3 sequence: CASSDPSAGNTIYF. CDR3 DNA: TGTGCCAGCAGTGATCCCAGCGCTGGAAACACCATATATTTT.

The chain has TRBV2 and TRBJ1-5; TRBD1 matches 10 bases. This CDR3 comprises 12 residues. The germline gives CDR1 SNHLY, CDR2 FYNNEI. The junction had 1 base not matched to a gene; V was cut back by 9 bases and J by 5 bases. The CDR3 coding sequence is TGTGCCAGTGGGACAGGGGATCAGCCCCAGCATTTT. It translates to CASGTGDQPQHF.

The chain recombines TRBV14 with TRBJ2-5; 11 bases match TRBD2. Germline values: CDR1 SGHDN, CDR2 FVKESK. V shed 2 bases, J shed 4 bases, and the junction held 3 bases outside the gene matches. There are 15 residues in the CDR3. The CDR3 sequence is CASSQSSGGPETQYF. As DNA, the CDR3 is TGTGCCAGCAGCCAATCTAGCGGGGGGCCAGAGACCCAGTACTTC.

The chain employs TRBV7-9 and TRBJ2-3, with a tentative D call TRBD2 (6 bases). Germline values: CDR1 SEHNR, CDR2 FQNEAQ (reference sequence). V lost 5 bases to trimming and J lost 1 base, with 13 bases between them. This CDR3 is built from 15 residues. The CDR3 region is CASSPPGLGTDTQYF. DNA of the CDR3: TGTGCCAGCAGCCCCCCGGGACTGGGCACAGATACGCAGTATTTT.

V is TRBV19 and J is TRBJ1-2, with TRBD1 matching over 8 bases. Germline V gene lookup returns CDR1 LNHDA and CDR2 SQIVND (reference sequence). The CDR3 loop spans 15 amino acids. Trimming took 5 bases from V and 4 from J; bases not matched to a gene: 9. CDR3 nucleotide sequence: TGTGCCAGTAGTCCAGGGACAGGCGGATCCTATGGCTACACCTTC. Translation: CASSPGTGGSYGYTF.

V gene TRBV15 combines with J gene TRBJ2-5, with 8 bases that match TRBD1. The CDR3 runs to 13 residues. Germline trimming cut 2 bases from V and 5 bases from J; bases unmatched to any gene: 1. The germline V gene encodes CDR1 LNHNV and CDR2 YYDKDF (reference sequence). The CDR3 DNA sequence: TGTGCCACCAGCAGACAGGGGGCTGAGACCCAGTACTTC. Translating gives CATSRQGAETQYF. The entire variable domain, with the rest obtained from reference TRBV15 and TRBJ2-5, is as follows: DAMVIQNPRYQVTQFGKPVTLSCSQTLNHNVMYWYQQKSSQAPKLLFHYYDKDFNNEADTPDNFQSRRPNTSFCFLDIRSPGLGDTAMYLCATSRQGAETQYFGPGTRLLVL.

The chain uses TRBV19 and TRBJ1-1; 9 bases are shared with TRBD1. The CDR3 runs 14 residues. The J segment lost 1 base and the V segment lost 6 bases, leaving 3 bases of the junction unmatched. The V gene's germline CDR1 is LNHDA and CDR2 SQIVND (reference sequence). CDR3 sequence: CASRGQGRNTEAFF. CDR3 coding DNA: TGTGCCAGTAGGGGACAGGGAAGGAACACTGAAGCTTTCTTT.

The J gene is TRBJ2-2, the V gene TRBV7-2; 12 positions match TRBD2. Looked up from germline, CDR1 is SGHTA and CDR2 is FQGNSA. This CDR3 spans 16 amino acids. The V and J ends lost 8 bases and 1 base, in that order; junction bases with no gene match: 5. In nucleotides, the CDR3 is TGTGCCAGCGGGGTGACTAGCGGGGGGAACACCGGGGAGCTGTTTTTT. It codes for CASGVTSGGNTGELFF.

The chain uses TRBV7-2 and TRBJ2-3; 9 nucleotides align to TRBD2. Germline CDR1 is SGHTA and CDR2 is FQGNSA. The CDR3 covers 17 residues. Unmatched junction bases numbered 10, after V lost 4 bases and J lost 2 bases. The CDR3 DNA is TGTGCCAGCAGCTCCGGACGAGCGGGGGGCTACACAGATACGCAGTATTTT. Translation gives CASSSGRAGGYTDTQYF.

The count of this clone is one. This rearrangement joins TRBV5-4 to TRBJ1-2; no clear D gene. Germline assignment: CDR1 SGHNT and CDR2 YYREEE (reference sequence). Trimming stripped 2 bases from V and 4 bases from J, with 12 bases between. There are 14 residues in the CDR3. CDR3 coding DNA: TGTGCCAGCAGCTTCCCAGGAATCGGCTATGGCTACACCTTC. Protein sequence: CASSFPGIGYGYTF. The variable domain in full, completed from reference TRBV5-4 and TRBJ1-2, reads ETGVTQSPTHLIKTRGQQVTLRCSSQSGHNTVSWYQQALGQGPQFIFQYYREEENGRGNFPPRFSGLQFPNYSSELNVNALELDDSALYLCASSFPGIGYGYTFGSGTRLTVV.

This chain connects TRBV5-1 to TRBJ2-7; tentative D call: TRBD1 (6 bases). The CDR3 has 12 residues. Germline CDR1 and CDR2: SGHRS and YFSETQ. V was cut by 3 bases and J by 4 bases, with 8 bases left in between. The CDR3 sequence: CASSSQGYEQYF. The CDR3, as DNA: TGCGCCAGCAGCTCCCAGGGGTACGAGCAGTACTTC.

The chain couples TRBV5-1 to TRBJ2-7; D possibly corresponds to TRBD1 (6 bases). There are 15 residues in the CDR3. Per germline, CDR1 SGHRS and CDR2 YFSETQ. Trimming cost V 2 bases and J 2 bases, with 14 bases left between them. CDR3 bases: TGCGCCAGCAGCTTAGCCGGGACAAACGCCTACGAGCAGTACTTC. As protein: CASSLAGTNAYEQYF.

The chain employs TRBV11-2 and TRBJ2-7, with 10 bases aligning to TRBD1. J gave up 6 bases and V 2 bases, and 7 bases lay outside the gene matches. The CDR3 runs 15 residues. From germline, CDR1 is SGHAT and CDR2 FQNNGV. CDR3 DNA sequence: TGTGCCAGCAGCTTATCCAGACAGGGGGCGGGCGAGCAGTACTTC. It encodes CASSLSRQGAGEQYF.

The genes are TRBV5-6 and TRBJ1-1; TRBD1 might be the D (6 bases). Germline lookup yields CDR1 SGHDT and CDR2 YYEEEE. CDR3 length: 14 residues. Trimming removed 6 bases at V and 3 bases at J, with 15 bases between. The CDR3 spells CASTRARGDTEAFF. The CDR3 nucleotides read TGTGCCAGCACCCGGGCCAGGGGTGACACTGAAGCTTTCTTT. Based on the CDR3 plus reference TRBV5-6 and TRBJ1-1, the full variable domain is DAGVTQSPTHLIKTRGQQVTLRCSPKSGHDTVSWYQQALGQGPQFIFQYYEEEERQRGNFPDRFSGHQFPNYSSELNVNALLLGDSALYLCASTRARGDTEAFFGQGTRLTVV.

The J gene is TRBJ2-3, the V gene TRBV28, with 8 bases identical to TRBD1. The CDR3 contains 15 residues. V was pared by 5 bases and J by 7 bases, with 11 bases of the junction left unmatched. In germline, CDR1 is MDHEN, CDR2 SYDVKM. The CDR3 coding sequence is TGTGCCAGCAGTCACTCGGTCCAGGGGGCCCATACGCAGTATTTT. The encoded protein is CASSHSVQGAHTQYF.

V usage is TRBV2 and J usage is TRBJ2-1, with a possible D match to TRBD1 (5 bases). This CDR3 comprises 15 residues. The V gene lost 6 bases and the J gene lost 4 bases, with 16 bases spanning the gap. Germline CDR1 and CDR2: SNHLY and FYNNEI. This chain's CDR3 is CASRLTVVEYNEQFF. As DNA, the CDR3 is TGTGCCAGCAGATTGACAGTAGTCGAGTACAATGAGCAGTTCTTC.

The chain links TRBV7-2 to TRBJ1-3; weak D call: TRBD1 (5 bases). Germline values: CDR1 SGHTA, CDR2 FQGNSA. V was clipped by 2 bases and J by 0 bases, with 8 bases between them. The CDR3 spans 15 residues. DNA for the CDR3: TGTGCCAGCAGCTTAAGGAGGGGCTCTGGAAACACCATATATTTT. It is translated as CASSLRRGSGNTIYF.